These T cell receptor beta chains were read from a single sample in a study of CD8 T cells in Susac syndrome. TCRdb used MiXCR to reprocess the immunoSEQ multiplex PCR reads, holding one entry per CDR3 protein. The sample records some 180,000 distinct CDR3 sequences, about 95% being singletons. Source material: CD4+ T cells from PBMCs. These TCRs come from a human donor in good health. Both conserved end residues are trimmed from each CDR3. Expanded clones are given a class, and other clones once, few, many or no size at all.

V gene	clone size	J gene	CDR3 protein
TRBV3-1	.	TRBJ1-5	ASSPAVGGNQPQH
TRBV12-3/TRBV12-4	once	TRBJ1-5	ASSLGTGVGSNQPQH
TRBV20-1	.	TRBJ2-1	SAILGPNEQF
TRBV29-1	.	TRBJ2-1	SASPGGTDNEQF
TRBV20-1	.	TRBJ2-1	SARGGLRDRGLYEQF
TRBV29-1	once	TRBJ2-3	SVRISTDTQY
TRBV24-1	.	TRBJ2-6	ATSDARGTPGANVLT
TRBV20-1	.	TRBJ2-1	SARSASASYNEQF
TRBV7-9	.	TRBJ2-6	ASYRDAGRPWVLT
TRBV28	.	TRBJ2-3	ASSFIRFDGDTQY
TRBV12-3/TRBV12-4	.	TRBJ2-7	ASSLGTGGVYEQY
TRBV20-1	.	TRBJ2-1	SARGGGVKNEQF
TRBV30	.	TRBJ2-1	AWSVLGLAGTAEQF
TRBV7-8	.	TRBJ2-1	ASSPASSYNEQF
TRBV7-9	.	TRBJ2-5	ASSLRTGHETQY
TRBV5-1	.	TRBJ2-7	ASSTIGTEHYEQY
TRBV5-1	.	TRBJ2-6	ASSLEAGVPAGANVLT
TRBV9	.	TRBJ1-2	ASSPDAGTNYGYT
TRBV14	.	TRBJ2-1	ASSQVASEKRRWNEQF
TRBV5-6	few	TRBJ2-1	ASSPGLAGVEQF
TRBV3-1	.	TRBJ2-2	ASSLGGTTGELF
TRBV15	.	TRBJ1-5	ATSRDQGAHQPQH
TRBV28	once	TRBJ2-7	ASSGGDGRADSEQY
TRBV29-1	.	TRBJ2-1	SVESQGYEQF
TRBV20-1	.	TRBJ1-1	SAPPRGRGTEAF
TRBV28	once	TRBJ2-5	ASSLREGRETQY
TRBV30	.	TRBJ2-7	AWAGGREQY
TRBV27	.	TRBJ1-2	ASSPQGSFYGYT
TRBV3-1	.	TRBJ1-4	ASSQGTEKLF
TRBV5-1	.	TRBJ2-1	ASSLARDRGEQF
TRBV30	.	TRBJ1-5	AWSPGGVNQPQH
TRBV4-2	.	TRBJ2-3	ASSQDHAGGTQY
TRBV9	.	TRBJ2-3	GDRDTQY
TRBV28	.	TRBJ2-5	ASSFQGLAGGGETQY
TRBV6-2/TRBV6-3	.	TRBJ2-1	ASDDRGNEQF
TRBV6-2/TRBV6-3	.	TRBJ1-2	ASSWLGGMDYGYT